This TCR beta chain was observed in a study of OX40 agonist ivuxolimab in advanced cancers. Background on the study: Checkpoint inhibitors had been given previously to roughly 40% of patients.

Germline-derived CDR1 and CDR2 are SNHLY and FYNNEI. The CDR3 has 13 residues. V lost 6 bases and J 0 bases, leaving 8 bases between the germline ends. To note about this clone: The antigen remains undetermined.

Study conclusions and caveats: The investigators did not determine what antigen specificity the expanded peripheral T cells had. The mean number of expanded clones was higher in CD8+ T cells than in CD4+.

TCRdb keeps only in-frame clones here, not all; method: immunoSEQ multiplex PCR. The table includes about 73,000 clones, approximately 89% detected once. The V and J genes are TRBV2 and TRBJ1-1; D unresolved. The starting material was CD4+ or CD8+ T cells sorted from blood, obtained in a trial of the OX40 agonist ivuxolimab. The TCR was taken from an adult with an advanced solid tumor such as melanoma, head and neck, liver or kidney cancer. The DNA of the CDR3 is TGTGCCAGCAGCCTTATGATGAACACTGAAGCTTTCTTT. Translating it yields CASSLMMNTEAFF.